This is a list of T cell receptor beta chains from one sample in a study of blood T cell repertoires in COVID-19. Clones were sequenced by immunoSEQ multiplex PCR, and TCRdb holds only the in-frame ones, with some missing. The sample lists around 220,000 clones, around 85% occurring once. What was sequenced was peripheral blood. These receptors were collected from a woman aged 40 to 50 with active or convalescent COVID-19. Each CDR3 is given with its conserved first and last residue. The order of the fields is clone size, D gene, V gene, J gene, CDR3 DNA, CDR3 protein. The D gene is left open where the match is weak. Clone size, where shown, is once, few, many, or a class for clones that have expanded.

size: few; D: -; V: TRBV10-1; J: TRBJ1-6; DNA: TGCGCCAGCAGTGAGTCACTAGGCTCGAATTCACCCCTCCACTTT; CDR3: CASSESLGSNSPLHF
size: -; D: -; V: TRBV2; J: TRBJ1-6; DNA: TGTGCCAGCAGTGAAGGTGGGAGGGTGGGTTCACCCCTCCACTTT; CDR3: CASSEGGRVGSPLHF
size: -; D: TRBD2; V: TRBV30; J: TRBJ2-5; DNA: TGTGCCTGGAGTAGCGGGGGTGGTGAGACCCAGTACTTC; CDR3: CAWSSGGGETQYF
size: -; D: -; V: TRBV7-8; J: TRBJ2-4; DNA: TGTGCCAGCAGCTTAGGGTCCAGAACGTACTTC; CDR3: CASSLGSRTYF
size: -; D: -; V: TRBV10-3; J: TRBJ1-2; DNA: TGTGCCATCAGTGAGCCGCGACAGCCCTATGGCTACACCTTC; CDR3: CAISEPRQPYGYTF
size: -; D: TRBD1; V: TRBV6-4; J: TRBJ2-1; DNA: TGTGCCAGCAGTGACGCGACAGGGCTTAGTCATGAGCAGTTCTTC; CDR3: CASSDATGLSHEQFF
size: -; D: -; V: TRBV5-4; J: TRBJ1-1; DNA: TGTGCCAGCAGCTTTCCCGAGACTGAAGCTTTCTTT; CDR3: CASSFPETEAFF
size: -; D: TRBD1; V: TRBV28; J: TRBJ1-1; DNA: TGTGCCAGCAGCATGACAGGGGGCGCAACTGAAGCTTTCTTT; CDR3: CASSMTGGATEAFF
size: -; D: -; V: TRBV11-1; J: TRBJ2-1; DNA: TGTGCCAGCAGCTCAGGGACTCTCTACAATGAGCAGTTCTTC; CDR3: CASSSGTLYNEQFF
size: -; D: -; V: TRBV30; J: TRBJ2-2; DNA: TGTGCCTGGAGAAAGGGGTCGGACACCGGGGAGCTGTTTTTT; CDR3: CAWRKGSDTGELFF
size: -; D: -; V: TRBV9; J: TRBJ1-1; DNA: TGTGCCAGCAGCGTTGAGGGAGTTAGAACGGAAGCTTTCTTT; CDR3: CASSVEGVRTEAFF
size: -; D: -; V: TRBV27; J: TRBJ1-4; DNA: TGTGCCAGCAGTTTAACAGGCGGTGAAAAACTGTTTTTT; CDR3: CASSLTGGEKLFF
size: -; D: -; V: TRBV7-6; J: TRBJ2-3; DNA: TGTGCCAGCAGCTTGAACAGGGCCCCGTCGGACACGCAGTATTTT; CDR3: CASSLNRAPSDTQYF
size: -; D: -; V: TRBV19; J: TRBJ1-6; DNA: TGTGCCAGTAGTATCGGGGGGGATTCACCCCTCCACTTT; CDR3: CASSIGGDSPLHF
size: -; D: TRBD2; V: TRBV6-5; J: TRBJ2-2; DNA: TGTGCCAGCAGGCCGCGGGGGTACGGGGAGCTGTTTTTT; CDR3: CASRPRGYGELFF
size: -; D: -; V: TRBV10-3; J: TRBJ1-2; DNA: TGTGCCATCAGCGACAGTGGTGGCTACACCTTC; CDR3: CAISDSGGYTF
size: -; D: -; V: TRBV30; J: TRBJ2-7; DNA: TGTGCCTGGAGCACCACAGGTTCGGAGCAGTACTTC; CDR3: CAWSTTGSEQYF
size: -; D: -; V: TRBV19; J: TRBJ1-6; DNA: TGTGCCAGTAGAGGACAGTTTGAAGATTCACCCCTCCACTTT; CDR3: CASRGQFEDSPLHF
size: -; D: TRBD1; V: TRBV12-5; J: TRBJ1-5; DNA: TGTGCTAGTGGTTTGGTATGGCAGGGGGCGGGTCAGCCCCAGCATTTT; CDR3: CASGLVWQGAGQPQHF
size: -; D: TRBD2; V: TRBV7-9; J: TRBJ2-6; DNA: TGTGCCAGCAGCAAACTAGCGGGGGGCTCTTATTCCTCTGGGGCCAACGTCCTGACTTTC; CDR3: CASSKLAGGSYSSGANVLTF